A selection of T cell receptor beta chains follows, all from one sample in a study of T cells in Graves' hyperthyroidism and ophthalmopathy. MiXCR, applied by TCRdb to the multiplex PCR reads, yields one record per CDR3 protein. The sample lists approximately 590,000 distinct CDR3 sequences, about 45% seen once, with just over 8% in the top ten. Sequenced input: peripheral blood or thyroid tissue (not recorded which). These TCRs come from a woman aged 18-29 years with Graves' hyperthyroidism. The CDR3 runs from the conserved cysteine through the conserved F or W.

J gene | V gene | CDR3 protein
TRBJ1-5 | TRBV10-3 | CAISESSQGGFNQPQHF
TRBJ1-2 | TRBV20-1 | CSAGGVPRGYTF
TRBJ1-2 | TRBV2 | CASDRAYGYTF
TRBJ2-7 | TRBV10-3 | CAISGREGHYEQYF
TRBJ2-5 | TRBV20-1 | CSALPGHTYQETQYF
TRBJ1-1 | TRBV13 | CASSPDRIGAEAFF
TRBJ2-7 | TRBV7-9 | CASSPPGERDEQYF
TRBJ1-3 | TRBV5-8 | CASSIRDSAGNTIYF
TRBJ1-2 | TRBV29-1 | CRRRGYTF
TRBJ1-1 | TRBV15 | CATSSVTGGVGTEAFF
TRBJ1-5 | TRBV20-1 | CSASVFVSNQPQHF
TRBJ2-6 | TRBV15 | CATSSKGQGSGANVLTF
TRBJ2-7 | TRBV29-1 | CSVSARGQGYEQYF
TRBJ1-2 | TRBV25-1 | CASMRQGSGYTF
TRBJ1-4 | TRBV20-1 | CSAREPQGEKLFF
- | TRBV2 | CASSEAGLATYNEQFF
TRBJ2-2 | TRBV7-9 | CASSLAPDTGELFF
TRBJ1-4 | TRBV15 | CATSIDLDSWEKLFF
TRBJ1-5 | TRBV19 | CASSISTADSCQHF
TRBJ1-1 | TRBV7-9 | CASSPPGPNTEAFF
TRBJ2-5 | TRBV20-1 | CSARKDRVEQYF
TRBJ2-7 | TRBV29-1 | CSVGMADPTYEQYF
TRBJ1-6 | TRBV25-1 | CASSELTKNSPLHF
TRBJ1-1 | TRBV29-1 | CSVVPMNTEAFF
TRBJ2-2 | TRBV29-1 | CSVGEGGNTGELFF
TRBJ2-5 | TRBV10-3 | CAISEGTGVETQYF
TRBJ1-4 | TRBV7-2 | CASSVAYNEKLFF
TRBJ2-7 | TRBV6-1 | CASRVSGGREQYF